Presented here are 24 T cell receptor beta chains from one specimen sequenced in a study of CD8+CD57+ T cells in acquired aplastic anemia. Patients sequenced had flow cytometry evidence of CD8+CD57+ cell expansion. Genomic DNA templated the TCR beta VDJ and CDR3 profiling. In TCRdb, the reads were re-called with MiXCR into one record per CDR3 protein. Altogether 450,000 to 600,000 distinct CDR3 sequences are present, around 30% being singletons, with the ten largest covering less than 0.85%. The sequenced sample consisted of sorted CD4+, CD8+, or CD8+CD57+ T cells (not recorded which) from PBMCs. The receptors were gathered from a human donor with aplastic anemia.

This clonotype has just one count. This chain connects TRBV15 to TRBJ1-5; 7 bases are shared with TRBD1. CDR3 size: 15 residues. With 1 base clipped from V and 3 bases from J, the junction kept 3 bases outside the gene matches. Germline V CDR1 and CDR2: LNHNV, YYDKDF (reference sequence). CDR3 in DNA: TGTGCCACCAGCAGAGGTCAGGGGGACAATCAGCCCCAGCATTTT. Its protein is CATSRGQGDNQPQHF.

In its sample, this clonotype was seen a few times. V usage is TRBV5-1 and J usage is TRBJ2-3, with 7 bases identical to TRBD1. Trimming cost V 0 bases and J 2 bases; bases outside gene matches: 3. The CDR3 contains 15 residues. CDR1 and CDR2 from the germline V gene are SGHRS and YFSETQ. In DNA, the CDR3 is TGCGCCAGCAGCTTGGGACAGGGCCTCACAGATACGCAGTATTTT. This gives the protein CASSLGQGLTDTQYF. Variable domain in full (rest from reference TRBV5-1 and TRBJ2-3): KAGVTQTPRYLIKTRGQQVTLSCSPISGHRSVSWYQQTPGQGLQFLFEYFSETQRNKGNFPGRFSGRQFSNSRSEMNVSTLELGDSALYLCASSLGQGLTDTQYFGPGTRLTVL.

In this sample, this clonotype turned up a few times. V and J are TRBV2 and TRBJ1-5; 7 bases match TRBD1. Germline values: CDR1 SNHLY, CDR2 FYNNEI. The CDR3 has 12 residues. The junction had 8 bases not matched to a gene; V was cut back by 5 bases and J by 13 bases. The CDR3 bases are TGTGCCAGCAGTCCGACAGGGTCGAATCAGCATTTT. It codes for CASSPTGSNQHF.

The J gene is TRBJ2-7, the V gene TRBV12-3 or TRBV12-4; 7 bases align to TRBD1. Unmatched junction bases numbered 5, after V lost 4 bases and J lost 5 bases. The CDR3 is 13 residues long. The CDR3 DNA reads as TGTGCCAGCAGTTATGACAGGGAAAACGAGCAGTACTTC. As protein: CASSYDRENEQYF.

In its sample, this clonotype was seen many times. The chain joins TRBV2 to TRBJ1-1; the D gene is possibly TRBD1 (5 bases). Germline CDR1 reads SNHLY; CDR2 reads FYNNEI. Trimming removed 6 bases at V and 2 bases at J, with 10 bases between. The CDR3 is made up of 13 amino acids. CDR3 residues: CASRRQSNTEAFF. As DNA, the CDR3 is TGTGCCAGCAGAAGACAGAGCAACACTGAAGCTTTCTTT.

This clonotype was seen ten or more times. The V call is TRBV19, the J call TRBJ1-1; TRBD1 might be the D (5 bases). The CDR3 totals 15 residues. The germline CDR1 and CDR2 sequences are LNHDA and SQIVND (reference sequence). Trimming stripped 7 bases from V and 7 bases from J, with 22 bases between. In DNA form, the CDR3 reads TGTGCCAGTACGGTTGGTGGGAACAGGTTAGATGAAGCTTTCTTT. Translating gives CASTVGGNRLDEAFF.

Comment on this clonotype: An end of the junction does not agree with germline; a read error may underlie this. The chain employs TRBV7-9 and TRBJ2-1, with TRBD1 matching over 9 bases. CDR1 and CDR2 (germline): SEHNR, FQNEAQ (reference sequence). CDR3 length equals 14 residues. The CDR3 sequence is CASSPGTGSNEQFF. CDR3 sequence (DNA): TGCGCCAGCAGCCCCGGGACAGGGTCTAATGAGCAGTTCTTC.

DNA for the CDR3: TGTGCCAGCAGCTCCACGCAAAGCTACAATGAGCAGTTCTTC. This sequence encodes CASSSTQSYNEQFF. The chain joins TRBV5-4 to TRBJ2-1; D unresolved. Trimming took off 3 bases at V and 3 bases at J, with 10 bases between the two ends. The CDR3 consists of 14 residues. Germline assignment: CDR1 SGHNT and CDR2 YYREEE (reference sequence).

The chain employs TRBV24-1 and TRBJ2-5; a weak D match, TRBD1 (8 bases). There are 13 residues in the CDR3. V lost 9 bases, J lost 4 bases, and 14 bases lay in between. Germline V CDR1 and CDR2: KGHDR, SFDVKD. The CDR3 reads CATPDREGETQYF. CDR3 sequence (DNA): TGTGCCACCCCGGACAGGGAGGGAGAGACCCAGTACTTC.

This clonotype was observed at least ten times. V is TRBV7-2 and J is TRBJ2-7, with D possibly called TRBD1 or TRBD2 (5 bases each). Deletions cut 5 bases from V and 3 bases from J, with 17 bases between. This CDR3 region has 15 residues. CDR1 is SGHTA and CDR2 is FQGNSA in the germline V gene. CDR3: CASSKDGAVGYEQYF. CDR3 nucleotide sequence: TGTGCCAGCAGCAAAGACGGGGCGGTGGGCTACGAGCAGTACTTC.

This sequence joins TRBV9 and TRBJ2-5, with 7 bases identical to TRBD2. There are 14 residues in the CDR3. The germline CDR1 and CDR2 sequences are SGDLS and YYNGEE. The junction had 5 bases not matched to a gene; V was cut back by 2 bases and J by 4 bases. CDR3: CASSVGTTGETQYF. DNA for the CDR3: TGTGCCAGCAGCGTCGGGACTACGGGAGAGACCCAGTACTTC.

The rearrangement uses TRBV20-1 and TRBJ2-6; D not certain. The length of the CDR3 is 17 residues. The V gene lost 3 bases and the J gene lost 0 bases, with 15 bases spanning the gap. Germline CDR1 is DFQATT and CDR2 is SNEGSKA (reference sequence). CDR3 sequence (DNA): TGCAGTGCTAGTCTAGGTTCTCCTTCCTCTGGGGCCAACGTCCTGACTTTC. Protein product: CSASLGSPSSGANVLTF.

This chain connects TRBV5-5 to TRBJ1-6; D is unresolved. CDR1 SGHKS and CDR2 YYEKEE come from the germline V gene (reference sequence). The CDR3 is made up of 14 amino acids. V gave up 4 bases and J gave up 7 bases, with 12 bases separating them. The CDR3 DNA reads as TGTGCCAGCAGCCTCCGCCTCGGGAATTCACCCCTCCACTTT. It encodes CASSLRLGNSPLHF.

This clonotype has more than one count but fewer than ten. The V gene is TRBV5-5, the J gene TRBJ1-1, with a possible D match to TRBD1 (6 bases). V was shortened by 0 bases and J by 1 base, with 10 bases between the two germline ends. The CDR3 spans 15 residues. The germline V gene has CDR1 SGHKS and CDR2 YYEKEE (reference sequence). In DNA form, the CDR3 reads TGTGCCAGCAGCTTGGAAGGGGGAAGGAACACTGAAGCTTTCTTT. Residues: CASSLEGGRNTEAFF.

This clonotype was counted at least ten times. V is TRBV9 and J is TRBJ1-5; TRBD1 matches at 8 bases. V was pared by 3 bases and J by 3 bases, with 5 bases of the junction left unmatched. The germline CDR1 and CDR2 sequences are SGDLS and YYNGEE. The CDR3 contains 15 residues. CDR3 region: CASSGRQGPNQPQHF. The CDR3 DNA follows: TGTGCCAGCAGCGGACGACAGGGGCCCAATCAGCCCCAGCATTTT.

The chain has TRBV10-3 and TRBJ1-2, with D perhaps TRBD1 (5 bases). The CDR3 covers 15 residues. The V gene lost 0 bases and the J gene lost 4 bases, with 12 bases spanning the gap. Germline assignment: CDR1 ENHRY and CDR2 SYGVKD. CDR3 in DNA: TGTGCCATCAGTGAGTCCCGGGACCCATTCTATGGCTACACCTTC. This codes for CAISESRDPFYGYTF.

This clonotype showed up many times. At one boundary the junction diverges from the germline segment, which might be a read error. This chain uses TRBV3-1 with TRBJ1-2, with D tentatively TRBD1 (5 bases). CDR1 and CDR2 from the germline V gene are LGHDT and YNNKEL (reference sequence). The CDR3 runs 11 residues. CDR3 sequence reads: CASSQRGELAF. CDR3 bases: TGTGCCAGCAGCCAGAGGGGTGAGTTAGCCTTC.

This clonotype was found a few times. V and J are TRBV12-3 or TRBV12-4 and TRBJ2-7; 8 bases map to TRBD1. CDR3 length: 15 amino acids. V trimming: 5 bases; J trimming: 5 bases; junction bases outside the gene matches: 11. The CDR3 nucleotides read TGTGCCAGCAGTCCGTCGGGGCAGGGGGCTCACGAGCAGTACTTC. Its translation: CASSPSGQGAHEQYF.

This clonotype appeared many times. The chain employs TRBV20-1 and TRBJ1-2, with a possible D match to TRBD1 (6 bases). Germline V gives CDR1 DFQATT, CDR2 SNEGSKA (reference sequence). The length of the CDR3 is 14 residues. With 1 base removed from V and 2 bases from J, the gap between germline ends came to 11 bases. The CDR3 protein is CSARVPGGNYGYTF. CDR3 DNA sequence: TGCAGTGCTAGAGTTCCCGGGGGCAACTATGGCTACACCTTC.

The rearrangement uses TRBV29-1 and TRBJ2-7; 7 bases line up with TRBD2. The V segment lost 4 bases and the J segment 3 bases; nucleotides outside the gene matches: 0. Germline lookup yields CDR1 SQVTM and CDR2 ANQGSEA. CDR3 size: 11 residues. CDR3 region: CSVVAGYEQYF. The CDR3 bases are TGCAGCGTTGTAGCGGGCTACGAGCAGTACTTC.

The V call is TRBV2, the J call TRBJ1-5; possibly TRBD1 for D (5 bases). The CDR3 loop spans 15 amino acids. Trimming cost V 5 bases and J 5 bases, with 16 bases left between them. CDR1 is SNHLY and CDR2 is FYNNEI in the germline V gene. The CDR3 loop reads CASSFTGDSDQPQHF. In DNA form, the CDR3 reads TGTGCCAGCAGTTTCACGGGGGACTCGGATCAGCCCCAGCATTTT.

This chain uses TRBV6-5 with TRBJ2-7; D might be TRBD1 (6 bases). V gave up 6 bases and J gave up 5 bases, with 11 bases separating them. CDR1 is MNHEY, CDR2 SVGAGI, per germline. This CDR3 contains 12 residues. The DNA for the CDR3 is TGTGCCAGCAGCTCAGGGGCAGACGAGCAGTACTTC. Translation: CASSSGADEQYF.

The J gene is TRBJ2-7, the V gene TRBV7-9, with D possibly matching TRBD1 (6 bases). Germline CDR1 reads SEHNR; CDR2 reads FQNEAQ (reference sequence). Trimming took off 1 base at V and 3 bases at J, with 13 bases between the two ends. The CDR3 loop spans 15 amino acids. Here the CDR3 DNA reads TGTGCCAGCAGCTTAGAAGGTTACAGGGACTACGAGCAGTACTTC. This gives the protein CASSLEGYRDYEQYF.

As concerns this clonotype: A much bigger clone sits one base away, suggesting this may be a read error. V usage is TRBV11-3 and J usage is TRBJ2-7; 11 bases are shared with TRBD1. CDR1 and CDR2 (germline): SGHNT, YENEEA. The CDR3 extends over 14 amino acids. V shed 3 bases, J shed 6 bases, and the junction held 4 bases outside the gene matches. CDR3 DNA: TGTGCCAGCAGCTTCGGACAGGGGGCGGTCGAGCAGTACTTC. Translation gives CASSFGQGAVEQYF.